These 27 T cell receptor beta chains were all obtained from the same sample, sequenced in a study of T cell responses to AZD1222 COVID-19 vaccine. Sequenced by immunoSEQ multiplex PCR; TCRdb stores in-frame clones only, minus some. The repertoire holds some 110,000 clones, 93% seen once, with just under 3% in the top ten. The starting material was peripheral blood, obtained on day 0 of AZD1222 vaccination. Source of these receptors: an adult in good health.

This clone was picked up one time. V and J are TRBV5-6 and TRBJ2-1; 9 bases map to TRBD2. CDR1 and CDR2 from the germline V gene are SGHDT and YYEEEE. The CDR3 length is 14 residues. Unmatched junction bases numbered 3, after V lost 2 bases and J lost 6 bases. This CDR3 is CASSFLAGSNEQFF. Here the CDR3 DNA reads TGTGCCAGCAGCTTCCTAGCGGGAAGCAATGAGCAGTTCTTC.

This clone has just a few counts. CDR3 sequence: CASSWGRGNTEAFF. The CDR3 nucleotides read TGTGCCAGCAGTTGGGGAAGGGGAAACACTGAAGCTTTCTTT. The V gene is TRBV11-2, the J gene TRBJ1-1; a possible D gene is TRBD1 (5 bases). The CDR3 runs to 14 residues. Trimming stripped 6 bases from V and 2 bases from J, with 13 bases between. In germline, CDR1 is SGHAT, CDR2 FQNNGV.

CDR3 in DNA: TGCAGCGGGGGCCAGGGACCGAACACCGGGGAGCTGTTTTTT. Translated: CSGGQGPNTGELFF. V gene TRBV29-1 combines with J gene TRBJ2-2; D assignment may be TRBD1 or TRBD2 (5 bases each). The CDR3 has 14 residues. Germline CDR1 reads SQVTM; CDR2 reads ANQGSEA. V was pared by 7 bases and J by 0 bases, with 12 bases between.

The chain carries TRBV11-2 and TRBJ2-7; 8 positions agree with TRBD2. Germline V gene sequence: CDR1 SGHAT, CDR2 FQNNGV. The CDR3 consists of 17 residues. V was pared by 7 bases and J by 0 bases, with 14 bases of the junction left unmatched. This CDR3 reads CASTRLAQGLSSYEQYF. CDR3 sequence (DNA): TGTGCCAGCACCCGACTAGCGCAGGGTCTGAGCTCCTACGAGCAGTACTTC.

The rearrangement uses TRBV11-2 and TRBJ2-1, with D possibly being TRBD2 (6 bases). This CDR3 region has 15 residues. Trimming stripped 6 bases from V and 0 bases from J, with 12 bases between. Germline V lookup: CDR1 SGHAT, CDR2 FQNNGV. CDR3 nucleotides: TGTGCCAGCAGGCTTAGCGGCAGCTCCTACAATGAGCAGTTCTTC. Its translation is CASRLSGSSYNEQFF. Full variable domain (missing parts from reference TRBV11-2 and TRBJ2-1): EAGVAQSPRYKIIEKRQSVAFWCNPISGHATLYWYQQILGQGPKLLIQFQNNGVVDDSQLPKDRFSAERLKGVDSTLKIQPAKLEDSAVYLCASRLSGSSYNEQFFGPGTRLTVL.

This chain links TRBV15 with TRBJ2-2, with D uncertain. V dropped 0 bases and J dropped 5 bases, with 4 bases sitting between them. CDR1 and CDR2 (germline): LNHNV, YYDKDF (reference sequence). This CDR3 region has 13 residues. The CDR3 sequence is CATSRDPTGELFF. As DNA, the CDR3 is TGTGCCACCAGCAGAGATCCAACCGGGGAGCTGTTTTTT.

This chain uses TRBV5-1 with TRBJ2-7; 9 nucleotides line up with TRBD2. Germline CDR1 and CDR2: SGHRS and YFSETQ. V lost 4 bases and J lost 4; bases outside the gene matches: 9. The CDR3 has 15 residues. CDR3 nucleotide sequence: TGCGCCAGCAGCCTCATTAGCGGGGGTTCTTACGAGCAGTACTTC. Translated, it gives CASSLISGGSYEQYF.

The chain couples TRBV18 to TRBJ2-5; D assignment may be TRBD1 or TRBD2 (5 bases each). The CDR3 consists of 14 residues. Trimming shortened V by 3 bases and J by 5 bases, and 13 bases separated the two germline ends. In germline, CDR1 is KGHSH, CDR2 LQKENI. As DNA, the CDR3 is TGTGCCAGCTCACCCGATGGGGGTCGGGAGACCCAGTACTTC. Protein sequence: CASSPDGGRETQYF.

The V and J genes are TRBV9 and TRBJ2-3; possible D gene TRBD1, 6 bases. The germline CDR1 and CDR2 sequences are SGDLS and YYNGEE. V was trimmed by 2 bases and J by 2 bases, leaving 12 bases between them. The CDR3 runs to 15 residues. In nucleotides, the CDR3 is TGTGCCAGCAGCGTCGATACAGGGCTCACAGATACGCAGTATTTT. Its protein is CASSVDTGLTDTQYF.

This rearrangement joins TRBV6-5 to TRBJ1-2; no clear D gene. This CDR3 contains 12 residues. V was pared by 7 bases and J by 5 bases, with 11 bases between. In germline, CDR1 is MNHEY, CDR2 SVGAGI. CDR3 coding DNA: TGTGCCAGCATCGGGGTTTTTTATGGCTACACCTTC. This codes for CASIGVFYGYTF.

This rearrangement joins TRBV7-8 to TRBJ1-5; D remains ambiguous. The V end lost 2 bases, the J end lost 0 bases, and 11 bases lay between the germline ends. The germline gives CDR1 SGHVS, CDR2 FQNEAQ. This CDR3 comprises 16 residues. The CDR3 sequence is CASSLLSAVSNQPQHF. The CDR3, as DNA: TGTGCCAGCAGCTTATTAAGTGCGGTTAGCAATCAGCCCCAGCATTTT.

The genes are TRBV4-1 and TRBJ1-2; D is unclear. The CDR3 totals 14 residues. V gave up 4 bases and J gave up 4 bases, with 13 bases separating them. CDR1 and CDR2 (germline): MGHRA, YSYEKL. DNA for the CDR3: TGCGCCAGCAGCCTGCTAGGGTCCCTCTATGGCTACACCTTC. Translated: CASSLLGSLYGYTF.

The chain carries TRBV6-6 and TRBJ1-2; 8 bases match TRBD1. J gave up 4 bases and V 2 bases, and 3 bases lay outside the gene matches. CDR3 length equals 14 residues. Germline values: CDR1 MNHNY, CDR2 SVGAGI (reference sequence). The CDR3 here is CASSYVDRVYGYTF. The CDR3 DNA sequence: TGTGCCAGCAGTTACGTGGACAGGGTCTATGGCTACACCTTC.

This rearrangement joins TRBV7-9 to TRBJ2-7, with D possibly TRBD2 on 6 matching bases. The V and J ends lost 6 bases and 5 bases respectively, with 17 bases between them. From germline, CDR1 is SEHNR and CDR2 FQNEAQ (reference sequence). The CDR3 is 14 amino acids. As DNA, the CDR3 is TGTGCCAGCAGTAGGAGGGTCCAGACTGACGAGCAGTACTTC. This gives the protein CASSRRVQTDEQYF.

The rearrangement links TRBV28 to TRBJ2-7, with D unresolved. CDR1 is MDHEN and CDR2 is SYDVKM in the germline V gene. The V and J ends lost 6 bases and 3 bases respectively, with 6 bases between them. The CDR3 length is 11 residues. The CDR3 sequence is CASSPDYEQYF. The CDR3 DNA reads as TGTGCCAGCAGCCCAGACTACGAGCAGTACTTC.

V gene TRBV6-5 combines with J gene TRBJ1-1; a possible D gene is TRBD1 (6 bases). The germline V gene encodes CDR1 MNHEY and CDR2 SVGAGI. The germline V and J ends were trimmed by 6 bases and 1 base, with 9 bases remaining between them. CDR3 length: 13 amino acids. The CDR3: CASRADRNTEAFF. The DNA of the CDR3 is TGTGCCAGCAGGGCGGACAGGAACACTGAAGCTTTCTTT.

The chain carries TRBV24-1 and TRBJ2-1; D is uncertain. The germline V and J ends were trimmed by 3 bases and 6 bases, with 8 bases remaining between them. Germline CDR1 and CDR2: KGHDR and SFDVKD. The CDR3 spans 13 residues. This chain's CDR3 is CATSDQVVNEQFF. The CDR3 DNA follows: TGTGCCACCAGTGATCAAGTTGTCAATGAGCAGTTCTTC.

The V call is TRBV19, the J call TRBJ2-5, with 9 bases fitting TRBD1. Germline V gene data show CDR1 as LNHDA and CDR2 as SQIVND (reference sequence). With 3 bases clipped from V and 4 bases from J, the junction kept 3 bases outside the gene matches. The CDR3 extends over 14 amino acids. The CDR3 coding sequence is TGTGCCAGTAGTATGGGGACAGGGTTAGAGACCCAGTACTTC. Protein sequence: CASSMGTGLETQYF. Full variable domain (rest looked up from reference TRBV19 and TRBJ2-5): DGGITQSPKYLFRKEGQNVTLSCEQNLNHDAMYWYRQDPGQGLRLIYYSQIVNDFQKGDIAEGYSVSREKKESFPLTVTSAQKNPTAFYLCASSMGTGLETQYFGPGTRLLVL.

V and J are TRBV21-1 and TRBJ1-5. TRBV21-1 corresponds to a pseudogene. The length of the CDR3 is 17 residues. CDR3 bases: TGTGCCAGCAGCAAGAGGTGGGGGGCTTATAGCAATCAGCCCCAGCATTTT. Residues: CASSKRWGAYSNQPQHF.

The chain employs TRBV27 and TRBJ2-7; D gene ambiguous. V was cut by 9 bases and J by 4 bases, with 16 bases left in between. The germline V gene has CDR1 MNHEY and CDR2 SMNVEV (reference sequence). This CDR3 region has 13 residues. The CDR3 DNA sequence: TGTGCCAGTCTGAGGCTTGACCCGTACGAGCAGTACTTC. Translating gives CASLRLDPYEQYF.

This chain links TRBV28 with TRBJ1-5; maybe TRBD1 (6 bases). Germline CDR1 reads MDHEN; CDR2 reads SYDVKM. V was clipped by 2 bases and J by 7 bases, with 21 bases between them. The CDR3 runs 17 residues. The CDR3 sequence is CASSLGGGPLVGQPQHF. The CDR3 DNA is TGTGCCAGCAGTTTAGGAGGGGGGCCATTAGTGGGACAGCCCCAGCATTTT.

CDR3 region: CASSQFYEQYF. CDR3 nucleotide sequence: TGTGCCAGCAGCCAATTTTACGAGCAGTACTTC. The gene calls are TRBV3-1 (or the pseudogene TRBV3-2) and TRBJ2-7, with no clear D. The germline V gene has CDR1 LGHDT and CDR2 YNNKEL (reference sequence). Deletions cut 2 bases from V and 4 bases from J, with 3 bases between. The CDR3 loop spans 11 amino acids.

The V and J genes are TRBV27 and TRBJ2-3; perhaps TRBD2 as D (6 bases). CDR1 and CDR2 from the germline V gene are MNHEY and SMNVEV (reference sequence). Trimming shortened V by 6 bases and J by 3 bases, and 13 bases separated the two germline ends. The CDR3 has 14 residues. This CDR3 is CASRSRGRTDTQYF. CDR3 DNA: TGTGCCAGCAGGTCCCGGGGGAGGACAGATACGCAGTATTTT.

This chain connects TRBV18 to TRBJ1-1, with unresolved D. The V gene lost 3 bases and the J gene lost 6 bases, with 8 bases spanning the gap. Germline V gene data show CDR1 as KGHSH and CDR2 as LQKENI. This CDR3 region has 12 residues. In DNA, the CDR3 is TGTGCCAGCTCACCGTTTCTATCTGAAGCTTTCTTT. It is translated as CASSPFLSEAFF.

The chain links TRBV28 to TRBJ2-7, with a possible D match to TRBD2 (5 bases). V was clipped by 11 bases and J by 1 base, with 9 bases between them. CDR1 and CDR2 from the germline V gene are MDHEN and SYDVKM. CDR3 length: 11 amino acids. The CDR3 reads CACGQSYEQYF. The CDR3 DNA sequence: TGTGCCTGCGGGCAATCCTACGAGCAGTACTTC.

This chain connects TRBV6-5 to TRBJ1-3; D gene uncertain. Germline lookup yields CDR1 MNHEY and CDR2 SVGAGI. Trimming removed 8 bases from V and 1 base from J, with 12 bases in between. This CDR3 comprises 14 residues. The chain's CDR3 is CASGGGFSGNTIYF. The CDR3 bases are TGTGCCAGCGGCGGAGGATTTTCTGGAAACACCATATATTTT.

Here the CDR3 DNA reads TGTGCCAGCTCAGAAGGGGCTAACTATGGCTACACCTTC. Protein product: CASSEGANYGYTF. The rearrangement joins TRBV28 to TRBJ1-2; a weak D match, TRBD1 (5 bases). V was shortened by 8 bases and J by 0 bases, with 10 bases between the two germline ends. Germline CDR1 MDHEN, CDR2 SYDVKM. The CDR3 has 13 residues.